The 20 T cell receptor beta chains reported below all come from one sample, sequenced in a study of T cells in Graves' hyperthyroidism and ophthalmopathy. Amplification yielded TCR beta CDR3 regions, with RNA transcripts as the source. HTBI primers drove first-round RT-PCR of the TCR CDR3. MiXCR, applied by TCRdb to the multiplex PCR reads, yields one record per CDR3 protein. The sample lists fewer than 350,000 distinct CDR3 sequences, 12% to 15% seen once, with 30% to 35% in the top ten. The sample consisted of blood. The receptors stem from a woman aged 50 to 60 with Graves' hyperthyroidism that later progressed to Graves' ophthalmopathy.

In this sample, this clonotype turned up many times. The J gene is TRBJ1-1, the V gene TRBV28; TRBD1 matches at 7 bases. The germline V gene has CDR1 MDHEN and CDR2 SYDVKM. The CDR3 is made up of 12 amino acids. V was clipped by 8 bases and J by 10 bases; unmatched bases: 10. The CDR3: CASLSGGGAAFF. As DNA, the CDR3 is TGTGCCAGCCTATCTGGAGGGGGCGCAGCTTTCTTT.

This clonotype has at least ten counts. The chain joins TRBV20-1 to TRBJ1-1, with 7 bases fitting TRBD1. Trimming cost V 4 bases and J 0 bases; bases outside gene matches: 8. Germline loops: CDR1 DFQATT, CDR2 SNEGSKA (reference sequence). The CDR3 has 15 residues. The CDR3 region is CSANDREPMNTEAFF. The CDR3 nucleotides read TGCAGTGCTAACGACAGGGAACCTATGAACACTGAAGCTTTCTTT.

This chain joins TRBV30 and TRBJ2-5, with D tentatively TRBD2 (6 bases). This CDR3 spans 13 amino acids. Germline lookup yields CDR1 GTSNPN and CDR2 SVGIG (reference sequence). Trimming took off 0 bases at V and 1 base at J, with 6 bases between the two ends. The CDR3 nucleotides read TGTGCCTGGAGTGTGGGAGGCCAAGAGACCCAGTACTTC. Its translation is CAWSVGGQETQYF.

This clonotype was observed a few times. The chain combines TRBV9 with TRBJ2-5, with 7 nucleotides matching TRBD2. V gave up 2 bases and J gave up 3 bases; unmatched junction bases: 4. The CDR3 loop spans 14 amino acids. Germline V lookup: CDR1 SGDLS, CDR2 YYNGEE. The CDR3 DNA sequence: TGTGCCAGCAGCGTTTCTAGCGGAAAAGAGACCCAGTACTTC. The encoded protein is CASSVSSGKETQYF. Looking up the rest from reference TRBV9 and TRBJ2-5 gives the full variable domain: DSGVTQTPKHLITATGQRVTLRCSPRSGDLSVYWYQQSLDQGLQFLIQYYNGEERAKGNILERFSAQQFPDLHSELNLSSLELGDSALYFCASSVSSGKETQYFGPGTRLLVL.

This clonotype was detected many times. This chain links TRBV28 with TRBJ1-2; D possibly corresponds to TRBD1 (6 bases). The germline CDR1 and CDR2 sequences are MDHEN and SYDVKM. Trimming left V 5 bases short and J 4 bases short, with 11 bases between. CDR3 length: 13 residues. The CDR3 coding sequence is TGTGCCAGCAGTCCAGCCAGGGGCTATGGCTACACCTTC. This encodes CASSPARGYGYTF.

This clonotype was counted a few times. This chain uses TRBV5-1 with TRBJ1-1; no reliable D call. Germline V gene sequence: CDR1 SGHRS, CDR2 YFSETQ. With 0 bases removed from V and 1 base from J, the gap between germline ends came to 10 bases. CDR3 length: 15 amino acids. The CDR3 region is CASSLANPQNTEAFF. CDR3 nucleotide sequence: TGCGCCAGCAGCTTGGCCAACCCGCAGAACACTGAAGCTTTCTTT.

The V and J genes are TRBV4-2 and TRBJ1-2; 7 bases align to TRBD1. Germline V gives CDR1 LGHNA, CDR2 YNFKEQ. The CDR3 is made up of 17 amino acids. J was trimmed by 3 bases and V by 0 bases; bases with no gene match: 10. The CDR3 loop reads CASSQELDPGQHYGYTF. CDR3 coding DNA: TGTGCCAGCAGCCAAGAACTCGACCCGGGACAGCACTATGGCTACACCTTC.

This sequence joins TRBV24-1 and TRBJ2-5; maybe TRBD2 (5 bases). There are 15 residues in the CDR3. The germline CDR1 and CDR2 sequences are KGHDR and SFDVKD. Deletions cut 5 bases from V and 3 bases from J, with 15 bases between. The chain's CDR3 is CATSVRRWPKETQYF. CDR3 in DNA: TGTGCCACCAGTGTTAGGAGGTGGCCCAAAGAGACCCAGTACTTC.

This clonotype has a count of ten or more. The genes are TRBV10-3 and TRBJ2-1; D may correspond to TRBD1 or TRBD2 (5 bases each). Trimming shortened V by 3 bases and J by 8 bases, and 17 bases separated the two germline ends. The CDR3 is made up of 15 amino acids. Germline CDR1 and CDR2: ENHRY and SYGVKD. In DNA form, the CDR3 reads TGTGCCATCAGTGACTTCTCCGGGGACGGGGATGAGCAGTTCTTC. Protein sequence: CAISDFSGDGDEQFF.

V gene TRBV28 combines with J gene TRBJ1-5, with D possibly being TRBD1 (5 bases). CDR3 length equals 15 residues. CDR1 is MDHEN, CDR2 SYDVKM, per germline. Trimming cost V 6 bases and J 6 bases, with 18 bases left between them. CDR3 bases: TGTGCCAGCAGCGTTCAAGGGACGAGGGGTCAGCCCCAGCATTTT. Amino acid sequence: CASSVQGTRGQPQHF.

The sample holds many counts of this clonotype. The rearrangement uses TRBV12-3 or TRBV12-4 and TRBJ2-7; no firm D call. CDR3 size: 15 residues. The V end was cut by 5 bases, the J end by 0 bases, with 14 bases between. CDR3 region: CASSEDSSSSYEQYF. CDR3 sequence (DNA): TGTGCCAGCAGTGAAGACTCTTCGAGCTCCTACGAGCAGTACTTC.

This clonotype was detected many times. The chain couples TRBV20-1 to TRBJ2-3, with TRBD2 matching 11 bases. The CDR3 spans 14 residues. CDR1 is DFQATT, CDR2 SNEGSKA, per germline (reference sequence). V lost 4 bases to trimming and J lost 5 bases; unmatched junction nucleotides: 5. CDR3 bases: TGCAGTGCTATAGCGGGAGGGCCGGTAGATACGCAGTATTTT. It codes for CSAIAGGPVDTQYF.

This clonotype appeared many times. V and J are TRBV5-1 and TRBJ2-2; 10 nucleotides agree with TRBD2. This CDR3 comprises 16 residues. Germline CDR1 SGHRS, CDR2 YFSETQ. The junction had 1 base not matched to a gene; V was cut back by 1 base and J by 1 base. DNA of the CDR3: TGCGCCAGCAGCTTGACTAGCGGGAAGAACACCGGGGAGCTGTTTTTT. Residues: CASSLTSGKNTGELFF.

This clonotype was detected many times. The rearrangement joins TRBV5-5 to TRBJ2-7, with D uncertain. Trimming took 1 base from V and 6 from J, leaving 14 bases between them. The CDR3 loop spans 14 amino acids. Germline CDR1 and CDR2: SGHKS and YYEKEE (reference sequence). For the CDR3, the DNA is TGTGCCAGCAGCTTGTCTGTGGGTACGCGCGAGCAGTACTTC. This translates into CASSLSVGTREQYF. The full variable domain, with the rest looked up from reference TRBV5-5 and TRBJ2-7, is DAGVTQSPTHLIKTRGQQVTLRCSPISGHKSVSWYQQVLGQGPQFIFQYYEKEERGRGNFPDRFSARQFPNYSSELNVNALLLGDSALYLCASSLSVGTREQYFGPGTRLTVT.

This clonotype was found a few times. The chain combines TRBV12-3 or TRBV12-4 with TRBJ2-7; D remains unclear. The CDR3 has 14 amino acids. Trimming removed 2 bases at V and 0 bases at J, with 8 bases between. The CDR3 DNA reads TGTGCCAGCAGTTTATGGTCTAGCTCCTACGAGCAGTACTTC. Its protein product is CASSLWSSSYEQYF.

The chain combines TRBV5-4 with TRBJ2-7, with D hard to call. Germline V lookup: CDR1 SGHNT, CDR2 YYREEE (reference sequence). This CDR3 has 14 residues. V lost 0 bases and J 2 bases, leaving 9 bases between the germline ends. CDR3 DNA: TGTGCCAGCAGCTTGGGCTCCAAGACCTACGAGCAGTACTTC. Translated, it gives CASSLGSKTYEQYF.

This clonotype was counted at least ten times. The rearrangement uses TRBV2 and TRBJ2-7; no reliable D call. This CDR3 is built from 14 residues. Germline-derived CDR1 and CDR2 are SNHLY and FYNNEI. V was clipped by 3 bases and J by 5 bases, with 14 bases between them. CDR3 sequence: CASSDIGERNEQYF. The CDR3 bases are TGTGCCAGCAGTGATATTGGGGAACGGAACGAGCAGTACTTC.

This clonotype was detected a few times. This chain connects TRBV20-1 to TRBJ2-5; 11 nucleotides agree with TRBD2. The CDR3 spans 15 residues. Germline trimming cut 8 bases from V and 5 bases from J; bases unmatched to any gene: 13. Germline CDR1 reads DFQATT; CDR2 reads SNEGSKA (reference sequence). CDR3 nucleotides: TGCAGTATATTAGCGGGAGGGTCCTCCTTGGAGACCCAGTACTTC. Translated: CSILAGGSSLETQYF.

This clonotype was observed at least ten times. This chain uses TRBV2 with TRBJ2-3, with 12 bases fitting TRBD1. Germline loops: CDR1 SNHLY, CDR2 FYNNEI. V gave up 8 bases and J gave up 5 bases; unmatched junction bases: 2. This CDR3 is built from 13 residues. In nucleotides, the CDR3 is TGTGCCAGCGGGACAGGGGGCTTAGATACGCAGTATTTT. This translates into CASGTGGLDTQYF. Complete variable domain (other parts from reference TRBV2 and TRBJ2-3): EPEVTQTPSHQVTQMGQEVILRCVPISNHLYFYWYRQILGQKVEFLVSFYNNEISEKSEIFDDQFSVERPDGSNFTLKIRSTKLEDSAMYFCASGTGGLDTQYFGPGTRLTVL.

This clonotype was seen many times. The chain carries TRBV5-1 and TRBJ2-1; 16 nucleotides agree with TRBD2. The CDR3 totals 18 residues. The ends lost 4 bases at V and 3 bases at J; junction bases unmatched: 7. Germline-derived CDR1 and CDR2 are SGHRS and YFSETQ. CDR3 DNA: TGCGCCAGCAGCGTGGGACTAGCGGGAGGGCCGCGCTACAATGAGCAGTTCTTC. Its protein is CASSVGLAGGPRYNEQFF.